These 10 T cell receptor beta chains share one sample of origin, sequenced in a study of blood T cells in healthy people across ages. A second PCR of roughly 6 to 12 cycles used a sample-barcoded 5' primer and a J-beta primer mix. Each CDR3 protein gets one entry after TCRdb re-called the 5' RACE reads with MiXCR. The data contain just over 800,000 distinct CDR3 sequences, around 62% of them singletons. Sequenced material: blood. Receptor source: a man aged 30 to 45 in good health.

This clonotype was detected once. The chain carries TRBV20-1 and TRBJ2-7; 10 positions match TRBD1. This CDR3 spans 13 amino acids. Trimming at V came to 4 bases and at J to 2 bases, leaving 2 bases not matched to a gene. The germline gives CDR1 DFQATT, CDR2 SNEGSKA (reference sequence). This chain's CDR3 is CSANGQGAYEQYF. DNA of the CDR3: TGCAGTGCTAACGGACAGGGGGCCTACGAGCAGTACTTC.

This chain uses TRBV12-3 or TRBV12-4 with TRBJ1-5; 7 bases match TRBD1. The trim removed 8 bases at V and 0 bases at J, leaving 4 bases unmatched. CDR3 length equals 14 residues. CDR3 in amino acids: CASWDSYSNQPQHF. CDR3 DNA: TGTGCCAGCTGGGACAGTTATAGCAATCAGCCCCAGCATTTT.

The chain recombines TRBV6-2 or TRBV6-3 with TRBJ2-4, with no clear D. The DNA end is a closer match to TRBJ2-7, so the J assignment may be wrong. This CDR3 contains 15 residues. Per germline, CDR1 MNHEY and CDR2 SVGEGT. CDR3 coding DNA: TGTGCCAGCAGTTACTCGACGAACGGAGCCTACGAGCAGTACTTC. As protein: CASSYSTNGAYEQYF.

This rearrangement joins TRBV12-3 or TRBV12-4 to TRBJ1-5; TRBD1 is a possible D gene (6 bases). The CDR3 has 16 amino acids. The V end was cut by 5 bases, the J end by 0 bases, with 14 bases between. CDR3 protein: CASSLRDNYSNQPQHF. CDR3 nucleotides: TGTGCCAGCAGTCTCCGGGACAATTATAGCAATCAGCCCCAGCATTTT.

The count of this clonotype is one. This chain links TRBV20-1 with TRBJ2-7; 11 bases map to TRBD2. Looked up from germline, CDR1 is DFQATT and CDR2 is SNEGSKA (reference sequence). V was clipped by 2 bases and J by 5 bases; unmatched bases: 2. The CDR3 has 13 amino acids. CDR3 nucleotides: TGCAGTGCTAGACCGGGACTAGCGGACGAGCAGTACTTC. Protein product: CSARPGLADEQYF.

A few counts support this clonotype. V is TRBV10-3 and J is TRBJ1-2, with a tentative D call TRBD1 (5 bases). CDR1 and CDR2 (germline): ENHRY, SYGVKD. The CDR3 extends over 17 amino acids. Trimming cost V 0 bases and J 3 bases, with 17 bases left between them. The chain's CDR3 is CAISESRAREIYYGYTF. The CDR3 DNA follows: TGTGCCATCAGTGAGTCGAGGGCCAGGGAGATTTACTATGGCTACACCTTC.

V usage is TRBV4-3 and J usage is TRBJ2-5, with a possible D match to TRBD2 (5 bases). The germline V gene has CDR1 LGHNA and CDR2 YSLEER. V was clipped by 0 bases and J by 5 bases, with 16 bases between them. The CDR3 runs to 16 residues. The CDR3 sequence: CASSQDRRRTLETQYF. CDR3 coding DNA: TGCGCCAGCAGCCAAGATAGGCGGAGGACCCTGGAGACCCAGTACTTC.

The chain joins TRBV29-1 to TRBJ2-1; either TRBD1 or TRBD2 may supply D (5 bases each). The germline CDR1 and CDR2 sequences are SQVTM and ANQGSEA. V lost 0 bases, J lost 7 bases, and 22 bases lay in between. This CDR3 is built from 17 residues. CDR3 in DNA: TGCAGCGTTGAAGATCAAAACCGGGACCTAAAAGTGAATGAGCAGTTCTTC. Residues: CSVEDQNRDLKVNEQFF.

The V gene is TRBV12-3 or TRBV12-4, the J gene TRBJ2-7; TRBD1 is a possible D gene (5 bases). The CDR3 covers 15 residues. V was pared by 3 bases and J by 4 bases, with 16 bases between. CDR3 in DNA: TGTGCCAGCAGTTTGCAGGACATCCCTACTTACGAGCAGTACTTC. Protein sequence: CASSLQDIPTYEQYF.

This clonotype was seen a handful of times. The rearrangement uses TRBV7-2 and TRBJ2-5; D possibly uses TRBD1 or TRBD2 (6 bases each). V shed 5 bases and J shed 3 bases, with 16 bases lying between them. The CDR3 extends over 15 amino acids. Germline CDR1 and CDR2: SGHTA and FQGNSA. The DNA for the CDR3 is TGTGCCAGCAGCAAATCCTGGGGGGCAGAAGAGACCCAGTACTTC. It codes for CASSKSWGAEETQYF.